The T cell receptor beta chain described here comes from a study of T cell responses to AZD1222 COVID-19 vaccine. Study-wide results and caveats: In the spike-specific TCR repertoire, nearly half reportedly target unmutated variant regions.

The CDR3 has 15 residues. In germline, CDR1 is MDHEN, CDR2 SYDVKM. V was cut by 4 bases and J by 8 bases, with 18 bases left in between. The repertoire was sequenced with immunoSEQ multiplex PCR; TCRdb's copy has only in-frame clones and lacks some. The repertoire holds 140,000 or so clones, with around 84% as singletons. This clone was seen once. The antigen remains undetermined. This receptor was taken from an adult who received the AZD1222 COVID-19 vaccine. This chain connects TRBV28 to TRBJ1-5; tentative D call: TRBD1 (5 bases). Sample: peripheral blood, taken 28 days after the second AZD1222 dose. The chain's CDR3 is CASSYIHSSREPQHF. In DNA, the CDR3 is TGTGCCAGCAGTTATATTCATTCGTCCAGGGAGCCCCAGCATTTT.